This entry lists 9 T cell receptor beta chains sequenced from one sample in a study of T cell repertoires in aging, cancer and after chemotherapy (dated by TCRdb to the late 2010s). TCRdb names Illumina MiSeq as the instrument used. Rearranged TRB sequences spanning V, D and J segments were amplified by multiplex touch-down PCR using a mixed TRB-A/B primer pool. TCRdb redid the processing of the public reads, applying fastp at Q25 and MiXCR, and retained in-frame beta chains. Under each unique CDR3 protein, matching rows form one entry showing the most common genes and DNA. Present in this sample are under 12,000 distinct CDR3 sequences, 25% to 35% of which were seen just once. The ten largest clonotypes hold about 1.9% of the sample. TCR beta rearrangements were amplified from genomic DNA isolated from peripheral blood, not from sorted cells or RNA. The sequencing input was blood. The origin of the receptors is a human donor in good health.

The chain employs TRBV12-5 and TRBJ2-2; 10 bases map to TRBD1. CDR3 length: 19 residues. Germline CDR1 reads LGHNT; CDR2 reads FRNRAP. Trimming cost V 0 bases and J 2 bases; bases outside gene matches: 9. This chain's CDR3 is CASGLVPGTGEGNTGELFF. DNA of the CDR3: TGTGCTAGTGGTTTGGTACCCGGGACAGGGGAGGGAAACACCGGGGAGCTGTTTTTT.

This clonotype was counted between two and nine times. The gene calls are TRBV4-3 and TRBJ2-7; 8 bases match TRBD1. This CDR3 comprises 16 residues. The trim removed 2 bases at V and 4 bases at J, leaving 10 bases unmatched. Germline lookup yields CDR1 LGHNA and CDR2 YSLEER. The CDR3 loop reads CASSQQDRGPNYEQYF. CDR3 bases: TGCGCCAGCAGCCAACAAGACAGGGGTCCCAATTACGAGCAGTACTTC.

The chain links TRBV6-1 to TRBJ2-7; 8 positions agree with TRBD2. The V and J ends lost 4 bases and 7 bases, in that order; junction bases with no gene match: 12. Looked up from germline, CDR1 is MNHNS and CDR2 is SASEGT. This CDR3 region has 15 residues. CDR3 residues: CASSASGDGREEQYF. The CDR3 region has the DNA TGTGCCAGCAGTGCTTCGGGGGACGGGAGGGAGGAGCAGTACTTC.

This chain uses TRBV6-1 with TRBJ1-1, with 9 bases that match TRBD1. Germline values: CDR1 MNHNS, CDR2 SASEGT. After removal of 2 bases from V and 6 bases from J, the junction contained 10 bases not matched to a gene. The CDR3 loop spans 16 amino acids. The CDR3 sequence: CASSEIRGTGSPEAFF. CDR3 DNA: TGTGCCAGCAGTGAAATTCGCGGGACAGGGTCCCCTGAAGCTTTCTTT.

The chain recombines TRBV10-1 with TRBJ2-7, with D possibly called TRBD1 or TRBD2 (6 bases each). Germline V gives CDR1 WNHNN, CDR2 SYGVQD (reference sequence). V lost 6 bases to trimming and J lost 2 bases, with 23 bases between them. The CDR3 contains 17 residues. The chain's CDR3 is CASSQDRGPGGTYEQYF. CDR3 coding DNA: TGCGCCAGCAGCCAAGATCGGGGCCCCGGGGGCACCTACGAGCAGTACTTC.

This clonotype is medium-sized (0.01 to 0.1%) by share. CDR3 DNA: TGCAGCGTCGAGTGGGGGGGCGTTTATGGCTACACCTTC. Its protein product is CSVEWGGVYGYTF. This chain joins TRBV29-1 and TRBJ1-2, with a possible D match to TRBD1 (6 bases). Trimming left V 6 bases short and J 5 bases short, with 16 bases between. Germline-derived CDR1 and CDR2 are SQVTM and ANQGSEA. CDR3 length: 13 amino acids.

This clonotype rates as medium-sized. The chain links TRBV20-1 to TRBJ2-7; 8 positions agree with TRBD1. V dropped 5 bases and J dropped 7; count of bases not matched to a gene: 7. CDR3 length: 12 residues. Germline CDR1 reads DFQATT; CDR2 reads SNEGSKA (reference sequence). In DNA form, the CDR3 reads TGCAGTGCTCAGTCCCGGGACAGGGAGCAGTACTTC. Translating it yields CSAQSRDREQYF.

This clonotype was counted between two and nine times. V and J are TRBV4-3 and TRBJ1-6; D call uncertain. The germline V gene has CDR1 LGHNA and CDR2 YSLEER. V lost 1 base, J lost 5 bases, and 6 bases lay in between. The CDR3 extends over 14 amino acids. CDR3 residues: CASSQGGNNSPLHF. The CDR3 nucleotides are TGCGCCAGCAGCCAAGGTGGGAATAATTCACCCCTCCACTTT.

This clonotype was seen only a few times. The V and J genes are TRBV7-2 and TRBJ2-5; either TRBD1 or TRBD2 may fit D (5 bases each). Trimming left V 3 bases short and J 6 bases short, with 17 bases between. This CDR3 is built from 15 residues. Germline-derived CDR1 and CDR2 are SGHTA and FQGNSA. CDR3 nucleotides: TGTGCCAGCAGCTTGGACCGTGGGACCAGGAAGACCCAGTACTTC. This gives the protein CASSLDRGTRKTQYF. The variable domain in full, completed from reference TRBV7-2 and TRBJ2-5, reads GAGVSQSPSNKVTEKGKDVELRCDPISGHTALYWYRQSLGQGLEFLIYFQGNSAPDKSGLPSDRFSAERTGGSVSTLTIQRTQQEDSAVYLCASSLDRGTRKTQYFGPGTRLLVL.